This TCR beta chain derives from a study of spatial heterogeneity in lung cancer. The study's findings and limits: Blood carried ubiquitous expanded tumor TCRs more at resection than follow-up.

The CDR3 sequence is 13 residues long. The germline V and J ends were trimmed by 5 bases and 6 bases, with 14 bases remaining between them. Time point: sample taken at primary tumor resection. The approximately 77 donors had untreated early-stage non-small cell lung cancer. Whole RNA came from tumor, nontumor lung or frozen PBMC and was sequenced without being sorted. This clonotype was counted at least ten times. The antigen is not known. TCRdb fed the 5' RACE reads into MiXCR, producing one record per CDR3 protein. The sample holds over 45,000 distinct CDR3 sequences; around 5.2% are singletons and the top ten take around 10%.

This receptor was identified in a male donor with early-stage non-small cell lung cancer. This specimen was PBMCs, taken at surgery. The rearrangement joins TRBV12-3 or TRBV12-4 to TRBJ2-7; perhaps TRBD2 as D (5 bases). The CDR3 loop reads CASSRTGRGEQYF. The CDR3 region has the DNA TGTGCCAGCAGTCGGACCGGACGGGGCGAGCAGTACTTC.